The clone carrying this TCR beta chain occurred a few times. The CDR3 length is 15 residues. The V end was cut by 7 bases, the J end by 0 bases, with 16 bases between. Germline CDR1 MNHEY, CDR2 SMNVEV (reference sequence). The data are from a study of blood T cell repertoires in COVID-19. Across the study: PBMCs, B-cell-depleted T cells, or T cells were the source of the cDNA or gDNA that made up the material.

Some clones are missing from TCRdb's copy, which holds only in-frame ones; the method was immunoSEQ multiplex PCR. The sample has 200,000 to 300,000 clones, more than 75% seen once. Sample: peripheral blood. This receptor was identified in a woman between 55 and 75 years old with COVID-19, enrolled during active disease. This chain links TRBV27 with TRBJ2-7, with D uncertain. CDR3 DNA: TGTGCCAGCAACCCCATAGGCCGAGGCTCCTACGAGCAGTACTTC. Translated: CASNPIGRGSYEQYF.